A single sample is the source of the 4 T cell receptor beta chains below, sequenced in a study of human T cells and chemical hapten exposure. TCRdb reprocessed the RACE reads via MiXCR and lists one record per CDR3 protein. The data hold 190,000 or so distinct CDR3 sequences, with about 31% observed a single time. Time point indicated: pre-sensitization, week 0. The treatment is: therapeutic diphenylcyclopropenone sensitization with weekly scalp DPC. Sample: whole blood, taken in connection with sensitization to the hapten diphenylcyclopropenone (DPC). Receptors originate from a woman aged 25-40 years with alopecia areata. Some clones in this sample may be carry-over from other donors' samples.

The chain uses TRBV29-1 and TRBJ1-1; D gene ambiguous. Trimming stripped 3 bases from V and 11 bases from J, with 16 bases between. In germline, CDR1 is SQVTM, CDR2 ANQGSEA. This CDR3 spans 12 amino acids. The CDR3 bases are TGCAGCGTTGATATAGTATCCCAGCAGGCTTTCTTT. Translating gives CSVDIVSQQAFF. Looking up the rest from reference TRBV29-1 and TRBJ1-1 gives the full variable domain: SAVISQKPSRDICQRGTSLTIQCQVDSQVTMMFWYRQQPGQSLTLIATANQGSEATYESGFVIDKFPISRPNLTFSTLTVSNMSPEDSSIYLCSVDIVSQQAFFGQGTRLTVV.

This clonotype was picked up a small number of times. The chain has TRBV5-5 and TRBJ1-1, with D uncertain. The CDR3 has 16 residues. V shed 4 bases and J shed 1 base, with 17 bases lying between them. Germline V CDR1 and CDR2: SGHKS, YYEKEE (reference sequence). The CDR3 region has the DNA TGTGCCAGCAGCCGCGGACCCCTTGGGGAGAACACTGAAGCTTTCTTT. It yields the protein CASSRGPLGENTEAFF.

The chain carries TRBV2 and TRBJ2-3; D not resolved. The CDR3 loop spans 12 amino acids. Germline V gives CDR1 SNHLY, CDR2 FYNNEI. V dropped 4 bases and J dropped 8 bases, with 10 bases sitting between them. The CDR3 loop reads CASSGSTITQYF. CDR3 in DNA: TGTGCCAGCAGTGGATCCACTATTACGCAGTATTTT.

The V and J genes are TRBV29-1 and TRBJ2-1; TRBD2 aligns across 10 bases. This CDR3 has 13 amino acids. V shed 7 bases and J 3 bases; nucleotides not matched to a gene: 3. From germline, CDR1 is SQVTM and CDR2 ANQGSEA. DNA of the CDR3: TGCAGCGGCCTAGCGGGGGACTACAATGAGCAGTTCTTC. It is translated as CSGLAGDYNEQFF.